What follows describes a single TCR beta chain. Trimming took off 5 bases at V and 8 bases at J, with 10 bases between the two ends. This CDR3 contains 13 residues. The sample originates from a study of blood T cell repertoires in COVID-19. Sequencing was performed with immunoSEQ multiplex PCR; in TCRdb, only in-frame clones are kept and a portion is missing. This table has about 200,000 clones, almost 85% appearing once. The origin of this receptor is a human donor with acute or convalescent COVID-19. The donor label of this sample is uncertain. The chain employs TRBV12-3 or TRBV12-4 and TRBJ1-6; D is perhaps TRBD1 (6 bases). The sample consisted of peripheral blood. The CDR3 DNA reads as TGTGCCAGCAGTGTACAGGGTGATTCACCCCTCCACTTT. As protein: CASSVQGDSPLHF.